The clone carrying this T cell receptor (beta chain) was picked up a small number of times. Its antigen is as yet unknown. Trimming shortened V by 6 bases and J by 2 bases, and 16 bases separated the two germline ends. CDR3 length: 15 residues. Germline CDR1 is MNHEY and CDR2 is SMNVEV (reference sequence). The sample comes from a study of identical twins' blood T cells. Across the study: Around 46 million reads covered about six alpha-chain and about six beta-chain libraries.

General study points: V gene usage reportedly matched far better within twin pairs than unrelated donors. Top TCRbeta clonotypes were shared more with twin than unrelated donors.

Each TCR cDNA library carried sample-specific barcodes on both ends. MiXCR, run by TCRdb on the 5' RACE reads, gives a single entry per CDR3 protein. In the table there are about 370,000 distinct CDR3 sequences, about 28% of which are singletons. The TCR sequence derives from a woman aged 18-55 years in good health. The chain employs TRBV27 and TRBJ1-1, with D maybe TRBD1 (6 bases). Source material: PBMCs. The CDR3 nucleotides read TGTGCCAGCAGCCTTGGGGGGGGCGCCAACACTGAAGCTTTCTTT. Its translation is CASSLGGGANTEAFF.